This entry is about one T cell receptor (beta chain). V trimming: 6 bases; J trimming: 12 bases; junction bases outside the gene matches: 5. The CDR3 consists of 11 residues. CDR1 and CDR2 from the germline V gene are MGHDK and SYGVNS. This entry belongs to a study of blood T cell repertoires in COVID-19. Overall study: The United States, Italy and Spain were the sources of the acute and convalescent COVID-19 samples. In each case, the material was cDNA or gDNA derived from T cells, B-cell-depleted T cells, or PBMCs.

Assay: immunoSEQ multiplex PCR; the TCRdb copy retains only in-frame clones and omits some. Of 90,000 or so clones in the sample, around 90% were seen once. Sequencing was performed on peripheral blood. The rearrangement uses TRBV25-1 and TRBJ2-1, with TRBD1 matching over 7 bases. The clonotype originates from a man aged 55 to 70 with COVID-19, enrolled during active disease. The CDR3 nucleotides read TGTGCCAGCAGCCCGGGACAGCGGCAGTTCTTC. The encoded protein is CASSPGQRQFF.